The clone carrying this T cell receptor beta chain has a single count. V lost 6 bases and J lost 6, with 17 bases in between. This CDR3 contains 15 residues. Germline V lookup: CDR1 MDHEN, CDR2 SYDVKM. The table came from immunoSEQ multiplex PCR; TCRdb's copy has only in-frame clones and leaves some out. The sample consists of 85,000 to 90,000 clones, about nine tenths of them appearing once. This sample was taken from a study of technical replicates of blood from several donors. Sample: T cells isolated from PBMCs. This receptor was taken from a human donor in good health. The chain couples TRBV28 to TRBJ2-2, with D maybe TRBD1 (6 bases). CDR3 in DNA: TGTGCCAGCAGGACTGAGGGGGTCGGTGCCGGGGAGCTGTTTTTT. Protein: CASRTEGVGAGELFF. The whole variable domain, remainder taken from reference TRBV28 and TRBJ2-2, is DVKVTQSSRYLVKRTGEKVFLECVQDMDHENMFWYRQDPGLGLRLIYFSYDVKMKEKGDIPEGYSVSREKKERFSLILESASTNQTSMYLCASRTEGVGAGELFFGEGSRLTVL.